These 8 T cell receptor beta chains share one sample of origin, sequenced in a study of cytomegalovirus exposure and HLA in healthy donors. Amplification used 60 Vbeta primers and 13 Jbeta primers. The data were produced by immunoSEQ multiplex PCR, yet TCRdb's version contains in-frame clones alone and is incomplete. The sample comprises roughly 61,000 clones, around 84% of which are singletons, and around 6% rests with the top ten. The sample taken for sequencing was PBMCs. All receptors come from a male donor in good health and CMV-seronegative.

CDR3 nucleotide sequence: TGTGCCAGCAGCGTGGGCGGGGGGGCCAACAATGAGCAGTTCTTC. This sequence encodes CASSVGGGANNEQFF. V and J are TRBV9 and TRBJ2-1; 9 bases are shared with TRBD2. Germline V gene lookup returns CDR1 SGDLS and CDR2 YYNGEE. The CDR3 is 15 residues long. V was pared by 2 bases and J by 5 bases, with 5 bases of the junction left unmatched. Supplemented by reference TRBV9 and TRBJ2-1, the full variable domain reads DSGVTQTPKHLITATGQRVTLRCSPRSGDLSVYWYQQSLDQGLQFLIQYYNGEERAKGNILERFSAQQFPDLHSELNLSSLELGDSALYFCASSVGGGANNEQFFGPGTRLTVL.

Only one count was recorded for this clone. This chain connects TRBV7-9 to TRBJ2-7, with TRBD1 identical over 10 bases. Germline loops: CDR1 SEHNR, CDR2 FQNEAQ (reference sequence). V lost 5 bases to trimming and J lost 5 bases; unmatched junction nucleotides: 6. The CDR3 extends over 14 amino acids. The CDR3, as DNA: TGTGCCAGCAGCACCGGGACAGGGGCCCACGAGCAGTACTTC. Translation: CASSTGTGAHEQYF.

The chain combines TRBV14 with TRBJ2-3; 13 bases match TRBD2. This CDR3 region has 17 residues. Germline CDR1 and CDR2: SGHDN and FVKESK. V lost 0 bases to trimming and J lost 7 bases; unmatched junction nucleotides: 7. CDR3 DNA sequence: TGTGCCAGCAGCCAAGAATCACTAGCGGGGGGGAAGCATACGCAGTATTTT. Its protein is CASSQESLAGGKHTQYF.

J is TRBJ2-5 and V is TRBV18, with 8 bases aligning to TRBD1. Germline V gene data show CDR1 as KGHSH and CDR2 as LQKENI. This CDR3 comprises 16 residues. Losses at the gene ends were 2 bases for V and 5 bases for J; bases not matched to a gene: 10. CDR3 sequence (DNA): TGTGCCAGCTCACCATTCGGACAGGGAAGAGTGGAGACCCAGTACTTC. Protein product: CASSPFGQGRVETQYF.

This clone was recorded once. The chain uses TRBV7-2 and TRBJ2-5; 13 nucleotides agree with TRBD2. CDR3 length: 16 amino acids. The germline gives CDR1 SGHTA, CDR2 FQGNSA. Trimming cost V 5 bases and J 2 bases; bases outside gene matches: 5. The CDR3 DNA is TGTGCCAGCAGCGCCCCGGGACTAGCGGGACAAGAGACCCAGTACTTC. Amino acid sequence: CASSAPGLAGQETQYF.

The chain links TRBV2 to TRBJ2-5; TRBD2 agrees at 7 bases. This CDR3 spans 14 amino acids. J gave up 5 bases and V 6 bases, and 9 bases lay outside the gene matches. The germline V gene encodes CDR1 SNHLY and CDR2 FYNNEI. Written as DNA, the CDR3 is TGTGCCAGCAGCGGACTAGTCTTCCAGGAGACCCAGTACTTC. Residues: CASSGLVFQETQYF.

The chain links TRBV7-2 to TRBJ1-2; D is perhaps TRBD1 (6 bases). This CDR3 is built from 16 residues. The V end lost 5 bases, the J end lost 4 bases, and 20 bases lay between the germline ends. The germline V gene has CDR1 SGHTA and CDR2 FQGNSA. The CDR3 sequence is CASSPAQGQPLYGYTF. The DNA for the CDR3 is TGTGCCAGCAGCCCTGCCCAAGGACAGCCGCTCTATGGCTACACCTTC. The entire variable domain, with the rest obtained from reference TRBV7-2 and TRBJ1-2, is as follows: GAGVSQSPSNKVTEKGKDVELRCDPISGHTALYWYRQSLGQGLEFLIYFQGNSAPDKSGLPSDRFSAERTGGSVSTLTIQRTQQEDSAVYLCASSPAQGQPLYGYTFGSGTRLTVV.

The chain links TRBV4-3 to TRBJ2-1; 7 nucleotides align to TRBD1. CDR3 length: 15 amino acids. J lost 3 bases, V lost 1 base, and 3 bases had no gene match. Looked up from germline, CDR1 is LGHNA and CDR2 is YSLEER. The CDR3 DNA reads TGCGCCAGCAGCCAAGGGCAGGGGGACTACAATGAGCAGTTCTTC. Translated: CASSQGQGDYNEQFF.